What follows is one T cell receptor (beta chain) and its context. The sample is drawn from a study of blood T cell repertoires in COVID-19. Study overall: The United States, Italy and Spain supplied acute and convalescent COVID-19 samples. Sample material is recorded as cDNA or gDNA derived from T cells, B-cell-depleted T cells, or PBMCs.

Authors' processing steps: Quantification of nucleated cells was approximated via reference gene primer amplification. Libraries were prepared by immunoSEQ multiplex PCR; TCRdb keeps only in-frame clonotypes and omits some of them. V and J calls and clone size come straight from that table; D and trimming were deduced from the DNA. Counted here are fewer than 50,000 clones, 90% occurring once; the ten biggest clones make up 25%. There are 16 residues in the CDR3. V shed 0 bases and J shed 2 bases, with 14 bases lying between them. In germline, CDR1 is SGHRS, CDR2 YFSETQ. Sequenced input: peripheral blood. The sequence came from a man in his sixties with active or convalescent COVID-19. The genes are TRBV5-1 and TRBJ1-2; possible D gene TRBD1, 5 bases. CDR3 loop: CASSLVSGGTNYGYTF. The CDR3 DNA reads TGCGCCAGCAGCTTGGTGTCGGGGGGGACCAACTATGGCTACACCTTC.